This T cell receptor beta chain was documented in a study of early T cells in non-severe SARS-CoV-2 infection (dated by TCRdb to the early 2020s). Study-level background: Because TCR sequencing relied on bulk RNA taken from unsorted whole blood, pairing of alpha and beta chains was not possible.

Library preparation was by 5' RACE. The sequencer was a NextSeq 500. To correct for sequencing error and PCR bias, the TCR library protocol tagged individual cDNA molecules with unique molecular identifiers. TCR alpha and beta chains were both sequenced, and the abundances of alpha and beta sequences in each sample were closely correlated with each other. In the authors' own workflow: Decombinator V4 was used to annotate TCR sequences for V gene, J gene and CDR3. TCRs were defined as expanded if a significant change between any two time points was detected under a Poisson model with p below 0.0001. TCR abundances were normalised to the total number of TCRs sequenced per sample and were expressed as counts per million. VDJdb, accessed on 1 November 2021, was searched for TCRs annotated for CMV, EBV and SARS-CoV-2, and TCRs annotated for more than one antigen were excluded. TCRdb reran the public reads through fastp at Q25 and MiXCR, keeping productive beta chains. Entries are consolidated by CDR3 protein sequence, retaining the most common genes and DNA. The V and J calls here are based on TCRdb, not the publication. This sample holds tens of thousands of distinct CDR3 sequences; 4.5% to 7% were observed only once. Roughly 4.4% of the sample rests with the top ten.

A word on this clonotype: Its antigen target is currently unknown. No per-base quality is available; no much larger clone lies one base away.

A case-control design nested within a healthcare worker cohort in London, UK, was used, with weekly nasopharyngeal swab PCR tests and blood sampling performed. Healthcare workers were recruited between 23 and 31 March 2020, during the week of the UK lockdown, and were followed weekly for up to about 15 weeks. What the work shows at the level of the full study, not this receptor alone: VDJdb matching was skewed toward anti-spike CD8 responses, so virus-specific expansions were likely underestimated and private and CD4 specificities were missed.

Sequenced material: whole blood, taken at baseline. This TCR was recovered from an adult who was a healthcare worker with PCR-confirmed SARS-CoV-2 infection or an uninfected control (not recorded which).

For the CDR3, the sequence is CASSQDLGKGGNIQYF. The DNA sequence reads TGCGCCAGCAGCCAAGATCTGGGCAAAGGGGGAAACATTCAGTACTTC. The chain joins TRBV4-3 to TRBJ2-4; TRBD1 is possibly the D segment (6 matching bases). CDR1 LGHNA and CDR2 YSLEER were looked up in the germline V gene. The CDR3 spans 16 residues, from the cysteine through the phenylalanine. Only the CDR3 DNA stays, 48 bases, in frame from base 1. V is pared back by 0 bases and J by 6 bases, with 15 bases lying between the germline termini.